These T cell receptor beta chains were read from a single sample in a study of control samples from healthy donors and cancer patients. TCRdb keeps only in-frame clones here, not all; method: immunoSEQ multiplex PCR. The table records 65,000 to 90,000 clones, approximately 91% of them present only once. The sample taken for sequencing was PBMCs. The origin of the receptors is a woman in her forties or fifties with colorectal cancer. The conserved cysteine and the conserved F or W are not part of the CDR3 here. Each record gives: V gene, J gene, CDR3 protein.

>TRBV5-1|TRBJ1-5
ASSPDGQGNQPQH
>TRBV28|TRBJ1-1
ASSSHMFEAF
>TRBV20-1|TRBJ1-6
SASFQGLYNSPLH
>TRBV30|TRBJ1-4
AWRGTGGRGTEKLF
>TRBV5-1|TRBJ1-2
ASSLAVDTYGYT
>TRBV20-1|TRBJ1-2
SAITAGGYT
>TRBV6-2/TRBV6-3|TRBJ2-2
ASSYSPPWAGNTGELF
>TRBV6-5|TRBJ1-6
ASRQGQHNSPLH
>TRBV19|TRBJ1-5
ASSLTGGNQPQH
>TRBV18|TRBJ1-1
ASSPPTGEGTEAF
>TRBV6-5|TRBJ1-2
ASSYSVGTGYGYT
>TRBV27|TRBJ1-5
ASSFAQALGKGQPQH
>TRBV6-5|TRBJ1-5
ASSRAGSNQPQH
>TRBV4-3|TRBJ1-2
ASSQGDGSNYGYT
>TRBV6-5|TRBJ1-5
ASSSGTGNNQPQH
>TRBV27|TRBJ1-4
ASSYKYTEKLF
>TRBV6-1|TRBJ1-2
ASSEASQGNYGYT